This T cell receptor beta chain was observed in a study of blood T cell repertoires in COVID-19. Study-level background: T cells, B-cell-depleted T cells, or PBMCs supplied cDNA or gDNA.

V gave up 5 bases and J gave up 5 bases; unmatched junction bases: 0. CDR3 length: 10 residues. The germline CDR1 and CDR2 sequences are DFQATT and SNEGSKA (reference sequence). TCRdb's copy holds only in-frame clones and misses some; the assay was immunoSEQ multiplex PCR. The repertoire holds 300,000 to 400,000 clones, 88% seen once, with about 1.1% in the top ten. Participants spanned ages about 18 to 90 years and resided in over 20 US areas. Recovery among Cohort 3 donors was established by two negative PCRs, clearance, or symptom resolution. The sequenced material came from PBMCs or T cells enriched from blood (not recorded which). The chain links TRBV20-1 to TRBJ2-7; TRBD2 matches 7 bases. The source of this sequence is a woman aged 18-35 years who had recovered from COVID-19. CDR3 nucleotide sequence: TGCAGTGCTGCGGGGGACGAGCAGTACTTC. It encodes CSAAGDEQYF.